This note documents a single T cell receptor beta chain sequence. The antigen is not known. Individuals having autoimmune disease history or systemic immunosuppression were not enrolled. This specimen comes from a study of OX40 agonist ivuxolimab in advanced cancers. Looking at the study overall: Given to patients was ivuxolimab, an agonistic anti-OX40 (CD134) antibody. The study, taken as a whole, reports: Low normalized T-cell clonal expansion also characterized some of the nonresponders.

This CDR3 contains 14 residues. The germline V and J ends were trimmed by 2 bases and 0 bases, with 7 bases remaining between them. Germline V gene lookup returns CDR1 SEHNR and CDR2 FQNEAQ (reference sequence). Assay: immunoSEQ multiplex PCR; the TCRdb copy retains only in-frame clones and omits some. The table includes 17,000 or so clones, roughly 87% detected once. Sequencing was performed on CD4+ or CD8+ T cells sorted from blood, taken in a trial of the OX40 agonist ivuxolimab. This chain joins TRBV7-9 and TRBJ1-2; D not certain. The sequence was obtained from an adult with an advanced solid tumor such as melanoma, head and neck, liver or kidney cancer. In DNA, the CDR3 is TGTGCCAGCAGCTTATACGAAGCTAACTATGGCTACACCTTC. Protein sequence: CASSLYEANYGYTF.